The rows below give T cell receptor beta chains drawn from one sample of a study of blood T cell repertoires in COVID-19. Assay: immunoSEQ multiplex PCR; the TCRdb copy retains only in-frame clones and omits some. The sample shows 50,000 to 75,000 clones, 65% to 90% of them seen only once. Sequencing was carried out using peripheral blood. These receptors all come from a woman older than 75 with active or convalescent COVID-19. CDR3s include the opening cysteine and the closing phenylalanine or tryptophan. D genes are given only for firm matches. Part of the rows lack a size; the others show once, few, many or a class for expanded clones.

v_call	d_call	clone_size	j_call	cdr3_nt	cdr3_aa
TRBV5-1	-	-	TRBJ1-3	TGCGCCAGCAGCCAGGAAGCTAACTCTGGAAACACCATATATTTT	CASSQEANSGNTIYF
TRBV6-5	TRBD1	few	TRBJ2-7	TGTGCCAGCAGTTCGCCGGGACAGGGAACCTACGAGCAGTACTTC	CASSSPGQGTYEQYF
TRBV7-9	TRBD2	once	TRBJ2-1	TGTGCCAGCAGGAGACTAGCGGGGGGCTACAATGAGCAGTTCTTC	CASRRLAGGYNEQFF
TRBV7-3	TRBD1	few	TRBJ2-3	TGTGCCAGCAGCTCCGGGACAGACACAGATACGCAGTATTTT	CASSSGTDTDTQYF
TRBV4-3	-	-	TRBJ1-4	TGCGCCAGCAGCCCCGACAGTTATCCGAATGAAAAACTGTTTTTT	CASSPDSYPNEKLFF
TRBV27	-	-	TRBJ2-2	TGTGCCAGCAGTTTTATACTTGCCCGGGCGAACACCGGGGAGCTGTTTTTT	CASSFILARANTGELFF
TRBV5-1	TRBD2	-	TRBJ2-2	TGCGCCAGCAGCCTTAGCGGGGCGAACACCGGGGAGCTGTTTTTT	CASSLSGANTGELFF
TRBV18	TRBD1	-	TRBJ2-1	TGTGCCAGCGGGGACAGGGCCCATGAGCAGTTCTTC	CASGDRAHEQFF
TRBV6-5	-	-	TRBJ1-5	TGTGCCAGCAGCCGCTCGGGGGGGGGTGGACAGCCCCAGCATTTT	CASSRSGGGGQPQHF
TRBV20-1	-	-	TRBJ2-1	TGCAGTGCTAGACCCGGGGGTGAGCAGTTCTTC	CSARPGGEQFF
TRBV10-3	-	-	TRBJ2-6	TGTGCCATCACACAGGGTGGGGCCAACGTCCTGACTTTC	CAITQGGANVLTF
TRBV6-2/TRBV6-3	TRBD2	-	TRBJ2-7	TGTGCCAGCAGTTCCCGCGGGGGCTACGAGCAGTACTTC	CASSSRGGYEQYF
TRBV4-1	TRBD1	few	TRBJ2-3	TGCGCCAGCAGCTCCCGGGACAGGGGATCTGATACGCAGTATTTT	CASSSRDRGSDTQYF
TRBV12-1	-	-	TRBJ1-2	TGTGCCAGCAGCCACCAGGGGATGGTTGGCTACACCTTC	CASSHQGMVGYTF
TRBV7-8	TRBD2	-	TRBJ2-5	TGTGCCAGCAGCTTCTCCATTGGGGGGGTGGAGACCCAGTACTTC	CASSFSIGGVETQYF
TRBV9	-	-	TRBJ1-2	TGTGCCAGCAGCGTGCCTGGGGGGTTTGGCTACACCTTC	CASSVPGGFGYTF
TRBV6-5	-	-	TRBJ1-3	TGTGCCAGCAGCCGGACAGACTTCTCTGGAAACACCATATATTTT	CASSRTDFSGNTIYF
TRBV3-1/TRBV3-2	TRBD2	-	TRBJ2-1	TGTGCCAGCAGAGATCCGGGACTAACCGACAATGAGCAGTTCTTC	CASRDPGLTDNEQFF
TRBV28	TRBD1	-	TRBJ2-7	TGTGCCAGCAGCCCTGGGACAGTAAAAACCTACGAGCAGTACTTC	CASSPGTVKTYEQYF
TRBV7-2	TRBD1	-	TRBJ2-7	TGTGCCAGCAGCCCTGGACAGGGGACATACTTC	CASSPGQGTYF
TRBV18	-	-	TRBJ1-1	TGTGCCAGCTCGTCTGACACTGAAGCTTTCTTT	CASSSDTEAFF
TRBV5-1	-	-	TRBJ2-2	TGCGCCAGCAGCCCCCGGGTATCCGGGGAGCTGTTTTTT	CASSPRVSGELFF